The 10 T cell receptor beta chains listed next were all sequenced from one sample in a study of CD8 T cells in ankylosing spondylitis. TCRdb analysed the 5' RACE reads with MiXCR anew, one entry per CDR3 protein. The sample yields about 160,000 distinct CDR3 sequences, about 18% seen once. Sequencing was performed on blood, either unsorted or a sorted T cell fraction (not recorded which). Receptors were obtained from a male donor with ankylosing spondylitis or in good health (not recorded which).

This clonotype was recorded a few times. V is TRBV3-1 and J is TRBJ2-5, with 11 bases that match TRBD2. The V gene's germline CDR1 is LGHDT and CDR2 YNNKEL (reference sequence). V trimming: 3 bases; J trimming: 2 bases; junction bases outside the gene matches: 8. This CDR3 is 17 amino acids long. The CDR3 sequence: CASSQHPLAGGQETQYF. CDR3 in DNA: TGTGCCAGCAGCCAGCATCCCCTAGCGGGGGGACAAGAGACCCAGTACTTC.

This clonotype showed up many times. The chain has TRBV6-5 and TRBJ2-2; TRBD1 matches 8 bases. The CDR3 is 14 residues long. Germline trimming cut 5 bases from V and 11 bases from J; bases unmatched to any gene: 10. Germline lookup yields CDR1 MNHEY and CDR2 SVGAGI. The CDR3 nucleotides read TGTGCCAGCAGTCCAGGACAGGGATTTAGAGAGCTGTTTTTT. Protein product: CASSPGQGFRELFF.

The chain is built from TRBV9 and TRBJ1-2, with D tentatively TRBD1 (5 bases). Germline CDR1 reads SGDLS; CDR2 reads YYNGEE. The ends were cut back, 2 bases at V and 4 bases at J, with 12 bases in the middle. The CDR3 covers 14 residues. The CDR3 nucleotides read TGTGCCAGCAGCGTGGGACGGGGACCCTATGGCTACACCTTC. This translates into CASSVGRGPYGYTF.

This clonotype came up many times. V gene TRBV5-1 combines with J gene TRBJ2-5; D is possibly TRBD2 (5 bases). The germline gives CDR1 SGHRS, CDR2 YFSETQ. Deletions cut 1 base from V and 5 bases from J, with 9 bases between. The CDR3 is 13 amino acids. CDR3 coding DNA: TGCGCCAGCAGCTTGTCTCGGAGGGAGACCCAGTACTTC. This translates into CASSLSRRETQYF.

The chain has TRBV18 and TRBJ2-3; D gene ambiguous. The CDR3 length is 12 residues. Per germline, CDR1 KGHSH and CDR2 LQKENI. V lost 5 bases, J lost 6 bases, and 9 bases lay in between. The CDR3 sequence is CASSSRLDTQYF. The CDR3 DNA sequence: TGTGCCAGCTCATCGAGGCTGGATACGCAGTATTTT.

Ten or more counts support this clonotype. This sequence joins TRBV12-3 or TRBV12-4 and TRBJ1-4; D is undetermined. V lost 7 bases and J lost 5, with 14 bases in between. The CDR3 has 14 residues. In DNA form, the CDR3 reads TGTGCCAGCAACCCGACGGGAGGAAATGAAAAACTGTTTTTT. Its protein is CASNPTGGNEKLFF.

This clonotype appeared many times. The CDR3 sequence: CASSLQAGVDEQFF. CDR3 nucleotide sequence: TGCGCCAGCAGCTTGCAAGCGGGAGTAGATGAGCAGTTCTTC. V usage is TRBV5-1 and J usage is TRBJ2-1, with 8 positions matching TRBD2. CDR1 and CDR2 (germline): SGHRS, YFSETQ. The CDR3 is made up of 14 amino acids. V was pared by 1 base and J by 8 bases, with 5 bases of the junction left unmatched.

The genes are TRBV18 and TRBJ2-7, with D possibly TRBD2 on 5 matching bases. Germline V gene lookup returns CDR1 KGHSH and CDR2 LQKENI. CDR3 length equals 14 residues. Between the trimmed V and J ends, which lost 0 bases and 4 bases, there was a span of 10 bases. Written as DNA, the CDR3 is TGTGCCAGCTCACCACCGTCTAGCTTTTACGAGCAGTACTTC. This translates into CASSPPSSFYEQYF.

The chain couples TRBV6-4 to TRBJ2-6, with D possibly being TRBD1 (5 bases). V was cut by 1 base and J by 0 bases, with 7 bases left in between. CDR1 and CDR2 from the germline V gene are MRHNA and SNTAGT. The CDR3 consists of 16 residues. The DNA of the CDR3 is TGTGCCAGCAGTGACTACAGGCCCTCTGGGGCCAACGTCCTGACTTTC. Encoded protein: CASSDYRPSGANVLTF.

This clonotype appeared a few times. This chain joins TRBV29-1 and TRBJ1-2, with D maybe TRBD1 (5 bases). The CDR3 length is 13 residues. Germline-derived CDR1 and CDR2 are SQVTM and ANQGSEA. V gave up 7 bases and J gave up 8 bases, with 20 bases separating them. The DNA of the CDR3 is TGCAGCGCGAGCCAGGGCTTGGAGCGGGGCTACACCTTC. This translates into CSASQGLERGYTF.